These 15 T cell receptor beta chains were sequenced from one sample in a study of Graves' ophthalmopathy and Graves' hyperthyroidism. RNA transcripts were the template, and TCR beta CDR3 regions were amplified from them. First-round RT-PCR employed HTBI primers, with a second-round multiplex PCR after it. A single record per CDR3 protein comes from TCRdb applying MiXCR to the multiplex PCR reads. The table has 400,000 to 450,000 distinct CDR3 sequences, more than 20% seen once. The material sequenced was peripheral blood. The source is a young woman with stable Graves' hyperthyroidism.

The chain carries TRBV11-2 and TRBJ1-1, with D hard to call. Germline V gene sequence: CDR1 SGHAT, CDR2 FQNNGV. V was shortened by 5 bases and J by 1 base, with 14 bases between the two germline ends. This CDR3 spans 15 amino acids. The CDR3 region has the DNA TGTGCCAGCAGCGTCTTTCACCGACAGAACACTGAAGCTTTCTTT. Translation: CASSVFHRQNTEAFF. Combining the CDR3 with reference TRBV11-2 and TRBJ1-1 gives the whole variable domain EAGVAQSPRYKIIEKRQSVAFWCNPISGHATLYWYQQILGQGPKLLIQFQNNGVVDDSQLPKDRFSAERLKGVDSTLKIQPAKLEDSAVYLCASSVFHRQNTEAFFGQGTRLTVV.

This clonotype was observed a handful of times. The chain uses TRBV7-9 and TRBJ2-5; 7 positions match TRBD1. The CDR3 consists of 16 residues. Germline trimming cut 5 bases from V and 5 bases from J; bases unmatched to any gene: 14. Germline loops: CDR1 SEHNR, CDR2 FQNEAQ (reference sequence). This CDR3 reads CASSPGTATPGETQYF. Here the CDR3 DNA reads TGTGCCAGCAGCCCCGGGACAGCAACCCCTGGGGAGACCCAGTACTTC. Complete variable domain (other parts from reference TRBV7-9 and TRBJ2-5): DTGVSQNPRHKITKRGQNVTFRCDPISEHNRLYWYRQTLGQGPEFLTYFQNEAQLEKSRLLSDRFSAERPKGSFSTLEIQRTEQGDSAMYLCASSPGTATPGETQYFGPGTRLLVL.

In its sample, this clonotype was seen many times. V gene TRBV28 combines with J gene TRBJ2-7, with D perhaps being TRBD1 or TRBD2 (6 bases each). V gave up 5 bases and J gave up 3 bases, with 20 bases separating them. This CDR3 region has 16 residues. Germline values: CDR1 MDHEN, CDR2 SYDVKM. This chain's CDR3 is CASSPISGGGFYEQYF. The DNA for the CDR3 is TGTGCCAGCAGTCCCATTAGCGGAGGGGGGTTCTACGAGCAGTACTTC.

The chain uses TRBV6-2 or TRBV6-3 and TRBJ2-7, with 7 bases fitting TRBD1. The CDR3 covers 13 residues. V gave up 4 bases and J gave up 6 bases; unmatched junction bases: 6. Germline assignment: CDR1 MNHEY and CDR2 SVGEGT. The chain's CDR3 is CASSSPGTAEQYF. CDR3 DNA: TGTGCCAGCAGTTCCCCCGGGACAGCCGAGCAGTACTTC.

This clonotype was observed a few times. The genes are TRBV18 and TRBJ1-6; the D is unclear. Trimming stripped 2 bases from V and 2 bases from J, with 7 bases between. The CDR3 runs 15 residues. The germline CDR1 and CDR2 sequences are KGHSH and LQKENI. CDR3 loop: CASSPKGAYNSPLHF. In nucleotides, the CDR3 is TGTGCCAGCTCACCAAAGGGAGCCTATAATTCACCCCTCCACTTT.

The sample holds many counts of this clonotype. V and J are TRBV28 and TRBJ2-7; D gene ambiguous. This CDR3 region has 13 residues. Trimming removed 0 bases from V and 2 bases from J, with 5 bases in between. The germline CDR1 and CDR2 sequences are MDHEN and SYDVKM. Here the CDR3 reads CASSLWKAYEQYF. In DNA, the CDR3 is TGTGCCAGCAGTTTATGGAAGGCCTACGAGCAGTACTTC.

The V gene is TRBV2, the J gene TRBJ2-2; TRBD2 matches 8 bases. Per the germline V gene, CDR1 is SNHLY and CDR2 is FYNNEI. J gave up 0 bases and V 3 bases, and 9 bases lay outside the gene matches. The CDR3 spans 18 residues. CDR3 region: CASSELGSGETNTGELFF. The CDR3 DNA reads as TGTGCCAGCAGTGAGTTAGGTAGCGGGGAAACGAACACCGGGGAGCTGTTTTTT.

This clonotype was counted at least ten times. The rearrangement joins TRBV29-1 to TRBJ1-1, with D tentatively TRBD1 (6 bases). The CDR3 has 15 amino acids. CDR1 and CDR2 (germline): SQVTM, ANQGSEA. The germline V and J ends were trimmed by 7 bases and 0 bases, with 18 bases remaining between them. The CDR3, as DNA: TGCAGCGCCAAACAGGGTTGGGGCATGAACACTGAAGCTTTCTTT. Translating it yields CSAKQGWGMNTEAFF.

This clonotype was counted at least ten times. The V gene is TRBV10-3, the J gene TRBJ1-1; the D gene is possibly TRBD1 (6 bases). The V end was cut by 6 bases, the J end by 1 base, with 12 bases between. This CDR3 has 14 residues. Germline-derived CDR1 and CDR2 are ENHRY and SYGVKD. For the CDR3, the DNA is TGTGCCATCAGGACAGGTTTTGGGAACACTGAAGCTTTCTTT. Protein sequence: CAIRTGFGNTEAFF.

Many counts were recorded for this clonotype. The chain carries TRBV7-2 and TRBJ2-7; 12 bases fit TRBD2. The V gene's germline CDR1 is SGHTA and CDR2 FQGNSA. This CDR3 is built from 17 residues. V gave up 1 base and J gave up 2 bases; unmatched junction bases: 6. DNA for the CDR3: TGTGCCAGCAGCTTAGGCTGGACTAGCGGGGTCCCCTACGAGCAGTACTTC. Translating gives CASSLGWTSGVPYEQYF.

This clonotype has a count of ten or more. The V call is TRBV6-1, the J call TRBJ2-2; D might be TRBD2 (6 bases). The CDR3 is 15 amino acids. From germline, CDR1 is MNHNS and CDR2 SASEGT. The ends were cut back, 5 bases at V and 5 bases at J, with 15 bases in the middle. The CDR3 is CASSLSGRVTGELFF. The CDR3 DNA sequence: TGTGCCAGCAGTCTTAGCGGCCGGGTAACCGGGGAGCTGTTTTTT.

This clonotype was found many times. This chain connects TRBV11-2 to TRBJ1-2; perhaps TRBD1 as D (5 bases). With 3 bases removed from V and 8 bases from J, the gap between germline ends came to 13 bases. CDR3 size: 13 residues. The germline V gene has CDR1 SGHAT and CDR2 FQNNGV. CDR3 sequence (DNA): TGTGCCAGCAGCTTCAGAGGGGCCGACGGCTACACCTTC. It specifies CASSFRGADGYTF.

This clonotype was found many times. This sequence joins TRBV25-1 and TRBJ2-2; tentative D call: TRBD1 (6 bases). Trimming stripped 2 bases from V and 4 bases from J, with 14 bases between. Germline CDR1 and CDR2: MGHDK and SYGVNS. The CDR3 extends over 16 amino acids. CDR3 sequence: CASSETQGPTTGELFF. Here the CDR3 DNA reads TGTGCCAGCAGTGAAACGCAGGGGCCGACCACCGGGGAGCTGTTTTTT.

This clonotype appeared a few times. This sequence joins TRBV5-1 and TRBJ1-5; D remains unclear. CDR3 length: 15 residues. The V and J ends lost 0 bases and 11 bases respectively, with 18 bases between them. Germline V gene lookup returns CDR1 SGHRS and CDR2 YFSETQ. CDR3: CASSLDPGSAGAQHF. The CDR3 DNA sequence: TGCGCCAGCAGCTTGGACCCAGGTTCGGCCGGGGCCCAGCATTTT.

Notes on this clonotype: An end of the junction does not agree with germline; a read error may underlie this. The chain uses TRBV12-3 or TRBV12-4 and TRBJ1-1, with a tentative D call TRBD1 (6 bases). The CDR3 extends over 16 amino acids. The CDR3 loop is CASSSTGGAGNSEAFF. The CDR3 DNA sequence: TGTGCCAGCAGTTCAACGGGGGGGGCCGGGAACTCTGAAGCTTTCTTT.